This T cell receptor beta chain was identified in a study of neurological immune-mediated disorders. The CDR3 spans 18 residues. V was pared by 5 bases and J by 5 bases, with 19 bases of the junction left unmatched. This clonotype was recorded many times. The cDNA was synthesized by means of template-switch 5'RACE, which was carried out with 10-nucleotide random UMIs. TCRdb re-called the 5' RACE reads with MiXCR, one entry per CDR3 protein. The sample records approximately 30,000 distinct CDR3 sequences, approximately 20% being singletons. The source of this sequence is a man aged 50 or older with HTLV-1-associated myelopathy (HAM/TSP). This sequence joins TRBV12-3 or TRBV12-4 and TRBJ1-1, with TRBD1 matching over 8 bases. The sample comprised CD4+ T cells from blood. The DNA for the CDR3 is TGTGCCAGCAGTCCCCTTACTGGACAGGGAGCGAGAGGGACTGAAGCTTTCTTT. Residues: CASSPLTGQGARGTEAFF.